The clone carrying this TCR beta chain occurred once. Researchers took blood at baseline, on cycle 4 day 1, and on cycle 7 day 1. This record belongs to a study of OX40 agonist ivuxolimab in advanced cancers. Looking at the study overall: The drug used for patients, ivuxolimab, was an agonistic anti-OX40 (CD134) antibody. Dose-escalation patients had hepatocellular carcinoma, melanoma, renal cell or head and neck cancer.

This CDR3 has 13 residues. The ends were cut back, 0 bases at V and 6 bases at J, with 10 bases in the middle. Germline V gene sequence: CDR1 SQVTM, CDR2 ANQGSEA. The repertoire was sequenced with immunoSEQ multiplex PCR; TCRdb's copy has only in-frame clones and lacks some. In the table there are roughly 100,000 clones, just under 95% of which are singletons. Sequencing was performed on CD4+ or CD8+ T cells sorted from blood, taken in a trial of the OX40 agonist ivuxolimab. The receptor's source is an adult with an advanced solid tumor such as melanoma, head and neck, liver or kidney cancer. The J gene is TRBJ2-3, the V gene TRBV29-1; D is ambiguous. The CDR3 bases are TGCAGCGTTGAAGATCCATCTAAGGATACGCAGTATTTT. Translating gives CSVEDPSKDTQYF.